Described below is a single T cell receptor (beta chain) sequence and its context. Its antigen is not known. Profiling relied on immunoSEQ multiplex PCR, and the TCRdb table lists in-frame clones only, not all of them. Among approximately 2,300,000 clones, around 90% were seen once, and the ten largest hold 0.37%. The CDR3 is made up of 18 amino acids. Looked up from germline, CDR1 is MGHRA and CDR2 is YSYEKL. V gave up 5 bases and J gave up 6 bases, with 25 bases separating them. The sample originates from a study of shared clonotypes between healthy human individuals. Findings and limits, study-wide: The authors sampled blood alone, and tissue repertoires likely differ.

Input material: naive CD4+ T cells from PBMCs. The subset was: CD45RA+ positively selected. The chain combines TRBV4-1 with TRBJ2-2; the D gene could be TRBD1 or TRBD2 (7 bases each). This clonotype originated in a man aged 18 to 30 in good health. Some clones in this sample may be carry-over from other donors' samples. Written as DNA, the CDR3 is TGCGCCAGCAGCTTCCGCGCAGGGGGGGCCACGGGTCCCGGGGAGCTGTTTTTT. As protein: CASSFRAGGATGPGELFF.